The 26 T cell receptor beta chains below come from one sample, sequenced in a study of low-dose radiotherapy and immunotherapy resistance in tumors. Time point reported: before trial treatment. Priming of first-strand cDNA relied on TRAV- and TRBV-specific primers (covering alpha and beta chains). For amplifying TCRs, the PCR ran for 15 to 20 cycles with Phusion, which was used together with a constant-region primer and the adapter on the V primers. MiXCR, run by TCRdb on the reads, gives a single entry per CDR3 protein. This table holds tens of thousands of distinct CDR3 sequences, 15% to 20% found once. Sequenced material: PBMCs, taken before treatment. Receptor source: a male donor with prostate cancer.

This clonotype was picked up many times. This chain connects TRBV12-3 or TRBV12-4 to TRBJ2-5, with TRBD1 matching 7 bases. This CDR3 contains 16 residues. The ends lost 3 bases at V and 1 base at J; junction bases unmatched: 8. CDR3: CASSFGAGGVQETQYF. CDR3 DNA: TGTGCCAGCAGTTTCGGGGCAGGGGGAGTCCAAGAGACCCAGTACTTC.

To note about this clonotype: A much larger clonotype is one base distant, so this may be a read error. The chain uses TRBV27 and TRBJ2-7, with 10 bases matching TRBD1. Germline V CDR1 and CDR2: MNHEY, SMNVEV (reference sequence). The CDR3 is 15 residues long. J lost 7 bases, V lost 5 bases, and 11 bases had no gene match. The CDR3 here is CASSRDRGLIDEQYF. The DNA for the CDR3 is TGTGCCAGCAGTCGAGACAGGGGGCTGATTGATGAGCAGTACTTC.

Many counts were recorded for this clonotype. The chain is built from TRBV4-1 and TRBJ2-7, with TRBD2 as a possible D gene (6 bases). Germline CDR1 and CDR2: MGHRA and YSYEKL. The CDR3 is 16 amino acids. The V end lost 0 bases, the J end lost 1 base, and 13 bases lay between the germline ends. The CDR3 coding sequence is TGCGCCAGCAGCCAAGATGGAGGGCCGGGGTCCTACGAGCAGTACTTC. Translating gives CASSQDGGPGSYEQYF.

This chain connects TRBV6-8 to TRBJ1-1, with 7 positions matching TRBD1. The CDR3 runs 12 residues. V lost 6 bases to trimming and J lost 6 bases; unmatched junction nucleotides: 4. Germline V gives CDR1 MNHGY, CDR2 SAAAGT. CDR3: CASSFRGSEAFF. The CDR3 DNA follows: TGTGCCAGCAGCTTCAGGGGGTCTGAAGCTTTCTTT.

This clonotype was seen at least ten times. V is TRBV6-2 or TRBV6-3 and J is TRBJ1-2; no definite D call. This CDR3 spans 11 amino acids. V lost 6 bases and J lost 5, with 7 bases in between. Germline V lookup: CDR1 MNHEY, CDR2 SVGEGT. The CDR3 spells CASSWGYGYTF. CDR3 nucleotide sequence: TGTGCCAGCAGCTGGGGTTATGGCTACACCTTC.

This clonotype was observed at least ten times. This chain uses TRBV20-1 with TRBJ2-7; 10 nucleotides match TRBD1. Germline trimming cut 0 bases from V and 3 bases from J; bases unmatched to any gene: 5. The CDR3 has 15 amino acids. The germline gives CDR1 DFQATT, CDR2 SNEGSKA (reference sequence). DNA of the CDR3: TGCAGTGCTAGAGATGGAGGACAGGGGGTCTACGAGCAGTACTTC. It codes for CSARDGGQGVYEQYF.

This clonotype appeared many times. The rearrangement joins TRBV6-2 or TRBV6-3 to TRBJ2-1; 9 nucleotides match TRBD1. Germline values: CDR1 MNHEY, CDR2 SVGEGT. With V trimmed by 10 bases and J by 5 bases, 15 bases remained unmatched. This CDR3 comprises 16 residues. The CDR3 DNA reads as TGTGCCACCAGATACACGAACAGGGGGCAGGACAATGAGCAGTTCTTC. As protein: CATRYTNRGQDNEQFF.

The chain recombines TRBV27 with TRBJ1-4; D might be TRBD1 (5 bases). The CDR3 covers 15 residues. Trimming took 5 bases from V and 4 from J, leaving 14 bases between them. CDR1 is MNHEY, CDR2 SMNVEV, per germline (reference sequence). CDR3 DNA sequence: TGTGCCAGCAGTGTAACAGGAGCTTTTAATGAAAAACTGTTTTTT. It is translated as CASSVTGAFNEKLFF.

In this sample, this clonotype turned up many times. CDR3 loop: CASTRDRAYEQYF. Here the CDR3 DNA reads TGTGCCAGTACTCGGGACAGGGCCTACGAGCAGTACTTC. The V and J genes are TRBV21-1 and TRBJ2-7; the table gives TRBD1 as D, unverified against the DNA. TRBV21-1 is deemed a pseudogene. This CDR3 has 13 residues.

This clonotype was picked up many times. This rearrangement joins TRBV20-1 to TRBJ2-3; 12 nucleotides agree with TRBD1. The germline V gene encodes CDR1 DFQATT and CDR2 SNEGSKA (reference sequence). This CDR3 spans 14 amino acids. J lost 7 bases, V lost 5 bases, and 7 bases had no gene match. In nucleotides, the CDR3 is TGCAGTGCTGAGCCGGGACAGGGGGCAAATACGCAGTATTTT. Residues: CSAEPGQGANTQYF.

The chain joins TRBV7-9 to TRBJ2-7, with 8 bases that match TRBD1. This CDR3 has 13 residues. The junction had 3 bases not matched to a gene; V was cut back by 5 bases and J by 3 bases. Germline CDR1 SEHNR, CDR2 FQNEAQ (reference sequence). The CDR3 DNA follows: TGTGCCAGCAGCCTAGGGACAGGCTACGAGCAGTACTTC. It codes for CASSLGTGYEQYF.

This clonotype was seen repeatedly, ten times or more. J is TRBJ2-7 and V is TRBV5-1; D gene uncertain. Germline CDR1 and CDR2: SGHRS and YFSETQ. V gave up 0 bases and J gave up 2 bases, with 12 bases separating them. The CDR3 has 15 amino acids. The CDR3 nucleotides are TGCGCCAGCAGCTTGGCTGGTCTTGAGACCTACGAGCAGTACTTC. Its protein is CASSLAGLETYEQYF.

V gene TRBV6-2 or TRBV6-3 combines with J gene TRBJ2-7; D unclear. V was trimmed by 0 bases and J by 3 bases, leaving 9 bases between them. There are 14 residues in the CDR3. The germline V gene has CDR1 MNHEY and CDR2 SVGEGT. CDR3 coding DNA: TGTGCCAGCAGTTACTCGAAGGCAAGCTACGAGCAGTACTTC. It specifies CASSYSKASYEQYF.

This clonotype was picked up many times. This chain joins TRBV7-9 and TRBJ2-2; D is possibly TRBD2 (6 bases). Trimming left V 1 base short and J 4 bases short, with 16 bases between. CDR1 and CDR2 from the germline V gene are SEHNR and FQNEAQ (reference sequence). This CDR3 comprises 17 residues. In DNA, the CDR3 is TGTGCCAGCAGCTTAGGAGCCTGGGGGGACTTCACCGGGGAGCTGTTTTTT. This gives the protein CASSLGAWGDFTGELFF.

This clonotype was detected ten times or more. This sequence joins TRBV6-1 and TRBJ1-1; unclear D gene. With 1 base removed from V and 6 bases from J, the gap between germline ends came to 6 bases. CDR1 and CDR2 (germline): MNHNS, SASEGT. The CDR3 loop spans 12 amino acids. CDR3 residues: CASSEVGAEAFF. The CDR3 region has the DNA TGTGCCAGCAGTGAAGTGGGTGCTGAAGCTTTCTTT.

This clonotype showed up many times. The CDR3 is CASSPGSPTMGYTF. DNA for the CDR3: TGTGCCAGCAGCCCAGGGTCTCCCACTATGGGCTACACCTTC. The rearrangement links TRBV28 to TRBJ1-2; D is possibly TRBD1 (5 bases). This CDR3 is 14 amino acids long. Looked up from germline, CDR1 is MDHEN and CDR2 is SYDVKM. The V end lost 6 bases, the J end lost 8 bases, and 19 bases lay between the germline ends.

This clonotype was seen repeatedly, ten times or more. The rearrangement links TRBV7-9 to TRBJ2-5, with 7 bases identical to TRBD2. This CDR3 spans 14 amino acids. Germline V lookup: CDR1 SEHNR, CDR2 FQNEAQ (reference sequence). The trim removed 1 base at V and 3 bases at J, leaving 2 bases unmatched. The CDR3 DNA reads TGTGCCAGCAGCTTAGTTACTAGCGAAGAGACCCAGTACTTC. Protein product: CASSLVTSEETQYF. The entire variable domain, with the rest obtained from reference TRBV7-9 and TRBJ2-5, is as follows: DTGVSQNPRHKITKRGQNVTFRCDPISEHNRLYWYRQTLGQGPEFLTYFQNEAQLEKSRLLSDRFSAERPKGSFSTLEIQRTEQGDSAMYLCASSLVTSEETQYFGPGTRLLVL.

This clonotype has at least ten counts. V and J are TRBV6-6 and TRBJ2-5, with 10 positions matching TRBD2. This CDR3 has 14 residues. With V trimmed by 6 bases and J by 2 bases, 3 bases remained unmatched. Germline V CDR1 and CDR2: MNHNY, SVGAGI (reference sequence). The CDR3: CASRALAGQETQYF. The CDR3 region has the DNA TGTGCCAGCAGGGCACTAGCGGGGCAAGAGACCCAGTACTTC.

In regard to this clonotype: It differs at one base from a far larger clone, so likely a read error. V usage is TRBV12-3 or TRBV12-4 and J usage is TRBJ2-1, with 10 bases matching TRBD2. V was pared by 7 bases and J by 10 bases, with 10 bases of the junction left unmatched. The CDR3 consists of 14 residues. The DNA for the CDR3 is TGTGCCAGCAACCTAGCGGGGGCTTCTAGGGAGCAGTTCTTC. This sequence encodes CASNLAGASREQFF.

The chain uses TRBV6-2 or TRBV6-3 and TRBJ2-1, with 12 bases fitting TRBD2. CDR1 is MNHEY, CDR2 SVGEGT, per germline. V was clipped by 5 bases and J by 8 bases; unmatched bases: 7. The CDR3 runs to 15 residues. CDR3 sequence reads: CASSDGLAGRDEQFF. For the CDR3, the DNA is TGTGCCAGCAGTGATGGACTAGCGGGGAGAGATGAGCAGTTCTTC.

This clonotype was detected many times. This rearrangement joins TRBV7-3 to TRBJ2-3, with D tentatively TRBD1 or TRBD2 (6 bases each). Trimming removed 2 bases from V and 0 bases from J, with 9 bases in between. This CDR3 region has 15 residues. The germline CDR1 and CDR2 sequences are SGHTA and FQGTGA. CDR3 sequence: CASSLGGRSTDTQYF. Here the CDR3 DNA reads TGTGCCAGCAGCTTAGGGGGGCGGAGCACAGATACGCAGTATTTT.

Concerning this clonotype: A far larger clone is only one base removed, so a read error is likely. CDR3 amino acids: CASRAMTGPFRDEQFF. CDR3 nucleotide sequence: TGTGCCAGCAGAGCTATGACAGGCCCTTTTCGGGATGAGCAGTTCTTC. V is TRBV7-2 and J is TRBJ2-1, with a weak D call TRBD1 (6 bases). Trimming pared 6 bases from V and 8 bases from J, leaving 23 bases between. The CDR3 is made up of 16 amino acids. CDR1 is SGHTA and CDR2 is FQGNSA in the germline V gene.

Concerning this clonotype: Possible read error: a much larger clone is one base away. This sequence joins TRBV6-5 and TRBJ2-7; no definite D call. Germline values: CDR1 MNHEY, CDR2 SVGAGI. The CDR3 runs 14 residues. V lost 3 bases and J lost 5, with 14 bases in between. The CDR3 loop is CASSYTETPDEQYF. The CDR3 nucleotides are TGTGCCAGCAGTTATACTGAGACACCCGACGAGCAGTACTTC.

V usage is TRBV2 and J usage is TRBJ1-1, with D perhaps TRBD1 (5 bases). V dropped 1 base and J dropped 7 bases, with 7 bases sitting between them. Looked up from germline, CDR1 is SNHLY and CDR2 is FYNNEI. This CDR3 contains 12 residues. The CDR3 region has the DNA TGTGCCAGCAGTGAAGGACAGTTTGAAGCTTTCTTT. Amino acids: CASSEGQFEAFF. The whole variable domain, filled in from reference TRBV2 and TRBJ1-1, reads EPEVTQTPSHQVTQMGQEVILRCVPISNHLYFYWYRQILGQKVEFLVSFYNNEISEKSEIFDDQFSVERPDGSNFTLKIRSTKLEDSAMYFCASSEGQFEAFFGQGTRLTVV.

In the case of this clonotype: A much larger clone sits a single nucleotide away, making a read error possible. V is TRBV19 and J is TRBJ2-1; a weak D match, TRBD2 (6 bases). Germline V lookup: CDR1 LNHDA, CDR2 SQIVND (reference sequence). CDR3 length: 14 residues. Trimming left V 3 bases short and J 9 bases short, with 15 bases between. For the CDR3, the DNA is TGTGCCAGTAGTATTAGAACTAGCCGATTTGAGCAGTTCTTC. Translating gives CASSIRTSRFEQFF.

Ten or more counts support this clonotype. A read error may account for a junction end that differs from germline. The rearrangement joins TRBV29-1 to TRBJ2-5, with D possibly being TRBD2 (6 bases). The CDR3 sequence is 12 residues long. Germline V gene sequence: CDR1 SQVTM, CDR2 ANQGSEA. The CDR3 region is CSVAAGGAPPFF. CDR3 coding DNA: TGCAGCGTTGCGGCCGGCGGGGCTCCCCCGTTCTTC.